One sample yielded the 3 T cell receptor beta chains listed below, sequenced in a study of blood T cells in healthy people across ages. A sample-barcoded 5' primer and a J-beta primer mix were used in a second PCR of roughly 7 to 11 cycles. One entry per CDR3 protein results from TCRdb running MiXCR on the 5' RACE reads. The sample yields about 1.6 million distinct CDR3 sequences, about 35% seen once. The sequencing sample was made of blood. Source of these receptors: a woman under 40 in good health.

This clonotype was seen only a few times. Written as DNA, the CDR3 is TGTGCCAGCAGTTTTCTGGGTCCGGGTCAGCCCCAGCATTTT. Amino acid sequence: CASSFLGPGQPQHF. The genes are TRBV12-3 or TRBV12-4 and TRBJ1-5; the D is unclear. Trimming pared 3 bases from V and 6 bases from J, leaving 12 bases between. This CDR3 spans 14 amino acids.

The sample holds many counts of this clonotype. The CDR3 loop reads CASRGTGRHEQYF. CDR3 bases: TGCGCCAGCAGGGGGACAGGGCGGCACGAGCAGTACTTC. The rearrangement joins TRBV4-1 to TRBJ2-7; 9 positions match TRBD1. CDR3 length equals 13 residues. V lost 6 bases and J lost 5; bases outside the gene matches: 5. CDR1 is MGHRA, CDR2 YSYEKL, per germline.

This clonotype was counted at least ten times. This chain uses TRBV29-1 with TRBJ2-7, with 7 bases aligning to TRBD1. The CDR3 sequence is 12 residues long. Germline V gene lookup returns CDR1 SQVTM and CDR2 ANQGSEA. V trimming: 7 bases; J trimming: 1 base; junction bases outside the gene matches: 4. CDR3 nucleotide sequence: TGCAGCGCCGAACAGGGGTCCTACGAGCAGTACTTC. It is translated as CSAEQGSYEQYF.